These 18 T cell receptor beta chains share one sample of origin, sequenced in a study of regulatory T cells in long-lasting Graves disease. This sample's time point: persistent/refractory GD, antithyroid drugs over 5 years with positive TRAb. The TCR library was made from RNA extracted from PBMCs. According to the study, TCR beta libraries were built with iRepertoire HTBI primers and CDR3-region Arm-PCR. TCRdb re-called the multiplex PCR reads through MiXCR, storing one row per CDR3 protein. Found here are some 420,000 distinct CDR3 sequences, 20% to 25% of them singletons; the top ten hold around 13%. This specimen consisted of peripheral blood mononuclear cells (PBMCs), obtained when the disease was refractory, from a patient treated with antithyroid drugs. These receptors were collected from a female donor with Graves disease.

In this sample, this clonotype turned up a few times. The V gene is TRBV20-1, the J gene TRBJ2-5; D not certain. V lost 3 bases, J lost 5 bases, and 10 bases lay in between. Per the germline V gene, CDR1 is DFQATT and CDR2 is SNEGSKA (reference sequence). The CDR3 covers 12 residues. CDR3 amino acids: CSARGSGETQYF. CDR3 coding DNA: TGCAGTGCTAGGGGCTCCGGGGAGACCCAGTACTTC.

The chain has TRBV19 and TRBJ2-7; 9 bases map to TRBD2. The germline V gene encodes CDR1 LNHDA and CDR2 SQIVND (reference sequence). This CDR3 contains 14 residues. The V segment lost 3 bases and the J segment 4 bases; nucleotides outside the gene matches: 4. The CDR3, as DNA: TGTGCCAGTAGTATTAGCGGGGGCCAGTACGAGCAGTACTTC. Amino acids: CASSISGGQYEQYF.

This clonotype has at least ten counts. This chain joins TRBV5-6 and TRBJ1-4; D is possibly TRBD1 (5 bases). Looked up from germline, CDR1 is SGHDT and CDR2 is YYEEEE. The V end lost 1 base, the J end lost 7 bases, and 11 bases lay between the germline ends. CDR3 size: 14 residues. The CDR3 sequence: CASSLLGVAEKLFF. In DNA, the CDR3 is TGTGCCAGCAGCTTGCTGGGGGTAGCTGAAAAACTGTTTTTT.

Ten or more counts support this clonotype. V is TRBV2 and J is TRBJ1-2; TRBD1 matches at 7 bases. Germline CDR1 SNHLY, CDR2 FYNNEI. The length of the CDR3 is 12 residues. V trimming: 6 bases; J trimming: 12 bases; junction bases outside the gene matches: 10. In DNA form, the CDR3 reads TGTGCCAGCAGCCAACATAGGGGGCCGAACACCTTC. Amino acids: CASSQHRGPNTF.

This clonotype was recorded many times. This rearrangement joins TRBV5-4 to TRBJ1-4; D might be TRBD1 (5 bases). The germline V and J ends were trimmed by 3 bases and 0 bases, with 12 bases remaining between them. Germline lookup yields CDR1 SGHNT and CDR2 YYREEE (reference sequence). This CDR3 comprises 16 residues. CDR3 DNA: TGTGCCAGCAGCTCCGGACACGATCCAACTAATGAAAAACTGTTTTTT. Translated, it gives CASSSGHDPTNEKLFF. Filled out from reference TRBV5-4 and TRBJ1-4, the complete variable domain reads ETGVTQSPTHLIKTRGQQVTLRCSSQSGHNTVSWYQQALGQGPQFIFQYYREEENGRGNFPPRFSGLQFPNYSSELNVNALELDDSALYLCASSSGHDPTNEKLFFGSGTQLSVL.

This clonotype has a handful of counts. The V call is TRBV10-3, the J call TRBJ2-1, with 9 bases aligning to TRBD2. Looked up from germline, CDR1 is ENHRY and CDR2 is SYGVKD. The CDR3 extends over 14 amino acids. Trimming at V came to 9 bases and at J to 8 bases, leaving 11 bases not matched to a gene. CDR3 in amino acids: CAMGAGGPSDEQFF. The CDR3, as DNA: TGTGCCATGGGAGCGGGGGGCCCTTCGGATGAGCAGTTCTTC.

The chain is built from TRBV7-2 and TRBJ1-3; perhaps TRBD1 as D (5 bases). The CDR3 spans 17 residues. V lost 1 base to trimming and J lost 2 bases, with 15 bases between them. Germline V lookup: CDR1 SGHTA, CDR2 FQGNSA. CDR3 coding DNA: TGTGCCAGCAGCTTAGGCGGGGGAAAAGCTGCTGGAAACACCATATATTTT. The encoded protein is CASSLGGGKAAGNTIYF. The full variable domain, with the rest looked up from reference TRBV7-2 and TRBJ1-3, is GAGVSQSPSNKVTEKGKDVELRCDPISGHTALYWYRQSLGQGLEFLIYFQGNSAPDKSGLPSDRFSAERTGGSVSTLTIQRTQQEDSAVYLCASSLGGGKAAGNTIYFGEGSWLTVV.

This clonotype came up many times. J is TRBJ1-4 and V is TRBV12-3 or TRBV12-4; D is perhaps TRBD1 (6 bases). Deletions cut 5 bases from V and 5 bases from J, with 18 bases between. The CDR3 contains 16 residues. The CDR3, as DNA: TGTGCCAGCAGTCCGTCTGGACAGAGGGGAAATGAAAAACTGTTTTTT. Translated: CASSPSGQRGNEKLFF.

This clonotype was detected ten times or more. The chain combines TRBV2 with TRBJ1-2, with D unclear. CDR3 length: 13 amino acids. V was shortened by 3 bases and J by 2 bases, with 7 bases between the two germline ends. CDR1 is SNHLY, CDR2 FYNNEI, per germline. The CDR3 DNA sequence: TGTGCCAGCAGTGACGGAAACAACTATGGCTACACCTTC. The encoded protein is CASSDGNNYGYTF.

This clonotype was seen many times. The CDR3 bases are TGTGCCAGTAGCCGATCCCCGGACTACGAGCAGTACTTC. Encoded protein: CASSRSPDYEQYF. The chain recombines TRBV19 with TRBJ2-7; D is unclear. With 6 bases removed from V and 3 bases from J, the gap between germline ends came to 12 bases. The CDR3 totals 13 residues. CDR1 is LNHDA, CDR2 SQIVND, per germline (reference sequence).

The chain links TRBV5-8 to TRBJ1-5; 8 bases are a match to TRBD1. J was trimmed by 2 bases and V by 1 base; bases with no gene match: 8. This CDR3 is 17 amino acids long. Germline lookup yields CDR1 SGHTS and CDR2 YDEGEE. CDR3 sequence: CASSLRTGWEGNQPQHF. In DNA form, the CDR3 reads TGTGCCAGCAGCTTGCGGACAGGGTGGGAAGGCAATCAGCCCCAGCATTTT.

In regard to this clonotype: A much larger clone sits a single nucleotide away, making a read error possible. The rearrangement links TRBV7-2 to TRBJ2-4; D may be TRBD1 (6 bases). Trimming shortened V by 0 bases and J by 13 bases, and 16 bases separated the two germline ends. Germline V gives CDR1 SGHTA, CDR2 FQGNSA. The CDR3 is 14 amino acids. The CDR3 here is CASSLAGHQEAQYF. In DNA, the CDR3 is TGTGCCAGCAGCTTAGCGGGACACCAAGAGGCCCAGTACTTC.

This clonotype has at least ten counts. The genes are TRBV12-3 or TRBV12-4 and TRBJ1-2; D ambiguous. V was pared by 1 base and J by 4 bases, with 10 bases between. CDR3 size: 14 residues. CDR3 sequence reads: CASSLVLGGYGYTF. The CDR3 DNA reads as TGTGCCAGCAGTTTAGTTTTGGGAGGCTATGGCTACACCTTC.

This clonotype has ten or more counts. J is TRBJ1-2 and V is TRBV20-1; D perhaps matches TRBD1 (6 bases). The CDR3 length is 15 residues. From germline, CDR1 is DFQATT and CDR2 SNEGSKA (reference sequence). Trimming removed 1 base from V and 8 bases from J, with 20 bases in between. CDR3 loop: CSARGGGTQGKGYTF. The CDR3 DNA sequence: TGCAGTGCTAGAGGAGGGGGGACACAGGGAAAGGGCTACACCTTC.

The V gene is TRBV19, the J gene TRBJ1-1; D may be TRBD1 (5 bases). This CDR3 is 14 amino acids long. Per germline, CDR1 LNHDA and CDR2 SQIVND (reference sequence). Trimming cost V 3 bases and J 4 bases, with 12 bases left between them. CDR3 in amino acids: CASSIGGAGTEAFF. For the CDR3, the DNA is TGTGCCAGTAGTATCGGAGGGGCGGGCACTGAAGCTTTCTTT.

This clonotype was counted at least ten times. V usage is TRBV10-3 and J usage is TRBJ1-2, with D possibly TRBD1 on 6 matching bases. The CDR3 extends over 16 amino acids. Germline V CDR1 and CDR2: ENHRY, SYGVKD. V was clipped by 0 bases and J by 1 base, with 12 bases between them. The CDR3 region has the DNA TGTGCCATCAGTGAGTCTTCAGGACAGATTAACTATGGCTACACCTTC. Residues: CAISESSGQINYGYTF.

In its sample, this clonotype was seen many times. The chain links TRBV7-2 to TRBJ1-2, with TRBD1 identical over 8 bases. CDR1 and CDR2 from the germline V gene are SGHTA and FQGNSA. CDR3 length: 15 amino acids. The V and J ends lost 1 base and 7 bases, in that order; junction bases with no gene match: 8. This CDR3 is CASSLGGTGPSGYTF. CDR3 bases: TGTGCCAGCAGCTTAGGGGGGACAGGTCCCTCTGGCTACACCTTC.

This clonotype has a count of ten or more. V and J are TRBV28 and TRBJ1-5; TRBD1 matches 10 bases. Germline V lookup: CDR1 MDHEN, CDR2 SYDVKM. V shed 2 bases and J 5 bases; nucleotides not matched to a gene: 6. The CDR3 loop spans 16 amino acids. CDR3 sequence: CASSLTGTGADQPQHF. Here the CDR3 DNA reads TGTGCCAGCAGTTTAACCGGGACAGGGGCGGATCAGCCCCAGCATTTT.